Listed below are T cell receptor beta chains from one sample, sequenced in a study of blood T cell repertoires in COVID-19. The protocol was immunoSEQ multiplex PCR, while the TCRdb copy is restricted to in-frame clones and leaves out a portion. The sample yields about 260,000 clones, about 82% seen once. Sequenced material: PBMCs or T cells enriched from blood (not recorded which). Every receptor here comes from a woman between 50 and 59 years old who had recovered from COVID-19. CDR3s include the opening cysteine and the closing phenylalanine or tryptophan. Each record gives: V gene, clone size, J gene, D gene, CDR3 DNA, CDR3 protein. The D gene is left open where the match is weak. Some rows have no size entry. The others give once, few or many, or a class for an expanded clone.

v_gene: TRBV28; abundance: .; j_gene: TRBJ1-2; d_gene: .; CDR3nt: TGTGCCAGCAGACAGACTAACTATGGCTACACCTTC; CDR3aa: CASRQTNYGYTF
v_gene: TRBV7-2; abundance: .; j_gene: TRBJ2-1; d_gene: TRBD2; CDR3nt: TGTGCCAGCAGCTTGCGGGGGTTAGCGGGCAATGAGCAGTTCTTC; CDR3aa: CASSLRGLAGNEQFF
v_gene: TRBV3-1/TRBV3-2; abundance: .; j_gene: TRBJ2-7; d_gene: TRBD1; CDR3nt: TGTGCCAGCAGCCCGACAGGGAGAGGACCAAGGCAGTACTTC; CDR3aa: CASSPTGRGPRQYF
v_gene: TRBV27; abundance: .; j_gene: TRBJ1-6; d_gene: .; CDR3nt: TGTGCCAGCAGCGGGAGGGAGAAGAGCTCACCCCTCCACTTT; CDR3aa: CASSGREKSSPLHF
v_gene: TRBV14; abundance: .; j_gene: TRBJ2-3; d_gene: .; CDR3nt: TGTGCCAGCAGCCAGATCGGGGGGCCGGGTACGCAGTATTTT; CDR3aa: CASSQIGGPGTQYF
v_gene: TRBV4-3; abundance: .; j_gene: TRBJ1-1; d_gene: .; CDR3nt: TGCGCTAGCAGCCAAGGTCCAGCCACTATGAACACTGAAGCTTTCTTT; CDR3aa: CASSQGPATMNTEAFF
v_gene: TRBV10-3; abundance: .; j_gene: TRBJ1-5; d_gene: .; CDR3nt: TGTGCCATCAGTGATACAGGGAAGAATCAGCCCCAGCATTTT; CDR3aa: CAISDTGKNQPQHF
v_gene: TRBV28; abundance: .; j_gene: TRBJ2-4; d_gene: TRBD2; CDR3nt: TGTGCCAGCAGTTTAAGAACGGGACTAGCGGGAGCCAAAAACATTCAGTACTTC; CDR3aa: CASSLRTGLAGAKNIQYF
v_gene: TRBV4-3; abundance: .; j_gene: TRBJ1-1; d_gene: TRBD1; CDR3nt: TGCGCCAGCAGCCCACAACCCCACGAGGGGGCTGGGGCCACTGAAGCTTTCTTT; CDR3aa: CASSPQPHEGAGATEAFF
v_gene: TRBV5-5; abundance: .; j_gene: TRBJ1-2; d_gene: .; CDR3nt: TGTGCCAGCAGCTTGTTGGGCCCGCCCTATGGCTACACCTTC; CDR3aa: CASSLLGPPYGYTF
v_gene: TRBV5-4; abundance: .; j_gene: TRBJ1-2; d_gene: TRBD1; CDR3nt: TGTGCCAGCAGCTTCATGCAGGGGGCGAGCTATGGCTACACCTTC; CDR3aa: CASSFMQGASYGYTF
v_gene: TRBV6-5; abundance: .; j_gene: TRBJ2-4; d_gene: TRBD1; CDR3nt: TGTGCCAGCAGTTTCGCCAAGGGACAGCAAAACATTCAGTACTTC; CDR3aa: CASSFAKGQQNIQYF
v_gene: TRBV5-5; abundance: .; j_gene: TRBJ1-3; d_gene: TRBD1; CDR3nt: TGTGCCAGCAGCTCAGGGGGTTATGGAAACACCATATATTTT; CDR3aa: CASSSGGYGNTIYF
v_gene: TRBV7-8; abundance: .; j_gene: TRBJ2-7; d_gene: .; CDR3nt: TGTGCCAGCAGCCTTCGCCAGGGCGGGACCTACGAGCAGTACTTC; CDR3aa: CASSLRQGGTYEQYF
v_gene: TRBV28; abundance: .; j_gene: TRBJ1-1; d_gene: .; CDR3nt: TGTGCCAGCAGTTTTTCGTACGGGGGAGAGGCTTTCTTT; CDR3aa: CASSFSYGGEAFF
v_gene: TRBV30; abundance: .; j_gene: TRBJ1-6; d_gene: TRBD1; CDR3nt: TGTGCCTTGACAGGGAGTAATAATTCACCCCTCCACTTT; CDR3aa: CALTGSNNSPLHF
v_gene: TRBV6-1; abundance: .; j_gene: TRBJ2-5; d_gene: TRBD1; CDR3nt: TGTGCCAGCAGTGAGGGACAGTGGGGCGAGACCCAGTACTTC; CDR3aa: CASSEGQWGETQYF
v_gene: TRBV6-1; abundance: .; j_gene: TRBJ2-2; d_gene: TRBD2; CDR3nt: TGTGCCAGCAGTGAGCCGGGACTAGCGAGTGGGGAGCTGTTTTTT; CDR3aa: CASSEPGLASGELFF
v_gene: TRBV28; abundance: once; j_gene: TRBJ2-1; d_gene: .; CDR3nt: TGTGCCAGCAGTTCCCTGCTAGCAAGCTCCTACAATGAGCAGTTCTTC; CDR3aa: CASSSLLASSYNEQFF
v_gene: TRBV27; abundance: .; j_gene: TRBJ2-2; d_gene: TRBD2; CDR3nt: TGTGCCAGCAGTTCGCTACTAGCGGGAGCGAACGGGGAGCTGTTTTTT; CDR3aa: CASSSLLAGANGELFF
v_gene: TRBV18; abundance: few; j_gene: TRBJ2-7; d_gene: .; CDR3nt: TGTGCCAGCTCACCGGGGACAAGACATTACGAGCAGTACTTC; CDR3aa: CASSPGTRHYEQYF
v_gene: TRBV15; abundance: .; j_gene: TRBJ1-3; d_gene: .; CDR3nt: TGTGCCACCAGCAGCCACGCGAACACCATATATTTT; CDR3aa: CATSSHANTIYF
v_gene: TRBV11-3; abundance: .; j_gene: TRBJ1-6; d_gene: .; CDR3nt: TGTGCCAGCAGCTCCCGGGACTACAATTCACCCCTCCACTTT; CDR3aa: CASSSRDYNSPLHF
v_gene: TRBV4-1; abundance: .; j_gene: TRBJ1-1; d_gene: TRBD1; CDR3nt: TGCGCCAGCAGCCCGATGGGGCAGGGGGCTTACAACACTGAAGCTTTCTTT; CDR3aa: CASSPMGQGAYNTEAFF
v_gene: TRBV28; abundance: .; j_gene: TRBJ2-1; d_gene: TRBD2; CDR3nt: TGTGCCAGCAGATCCCTAGCGGGAGGGTCCTACAATGAGCAGTTCTTC; CDR3aa: CASRSLAGGSYNEQFF
v_gene: TRBV20-1; abundance: .; j_gene: TRBJ1-3; d_gene: .; CDR3nt: TGCAGTGCAGGGGCAGGAAACACCATATATTTT; CDR3aa: CSAGAGNTIYF
v_gene: TRBV28; abundance: .; j_gene: TRBJ1-2; d_gene: TRBD1; CDR3nt: TGTGCCAGCAGACGCAGACAGGGTCCCCTCTATGGCTACACCTTC; CDR3aa: CASRRRQGPLYGYTF
v_gene: TRBV15; abundance: .; j_gene: TRBJ2-4; d_gene: .; CDR3nt: TGTGCCACCAGCAGAGATACCTTTATCCCGGGGGCCAAAAACATTCAGTACTTC; CDR3aa: CATSRDTFIPGAKNIQYF
v_gene: TRBV4-3; abundance: .; j_gene: TRBJ2-3; d_gene: TRBD2; CDR3nt: TGCGCCAGCAGCCAAGCTAACCTAGCGGGGGGAGATACGCAGTATTTT; CDR3aa: CASSQANLAGGDTQYF
v_gene: TRBV4-1; abundance: .; j_gene: TRBJ2-4; d_gene: TRBD2; CDR3nt: TGCGCCAGCAGCCAAGTAGGGGCTAGCGGGAGGGGAAACATTCAGTACTTC; CDR3aa: CASSQVGASGRGNIQYF
v_gene: TRBV2; abundance: few; j_gene: TRBJ1-3; d_gene: TRBD1; CDR3nt: TGTGCCAGCAGTCGACAGACAGGGAACTCTGGAAACACCATATATTTT; CDR3aa: CASSRQTGNSGNTIYF
v_gene: TRBV7-9; abundance: .; j_gene: TRBJ1-1; d_gene: TRBD1; CDR3nt: TGTGCCAGCGGCGCAGGGGGCGCTACGAGGATGAACACTGAAGCTTTCTTT; CDR3aa: CASGAGGATRMNTEAFF
v_gene: TRBV4-1; abundance: .; j_gene: TRBJ2-3; d_gene: TRBD2; CDR3nt: TGCGCCAGCAGCCATCCCCTAACTAGCGTACGAACCACAGATACGCAGTATTTT; CDR3aa: CASSHPLTSVRTTDTQYF
v_gene: TRBV11-3; abundance: .; j_gene: TRBJ2-7; d_gene: TRBD1; CDR3nt: TGTGCCAGCAGCAGCAGGGGGCTCCCCTACGAGCAGTACTTC; CDR3aa: CASSSRGLPYEQYF
v_gene: TRBV5-4; abundance: .; j_gene: TRBJ2-7; d_gene: .; CDR3nt: TGTGCCAGCAGCTCCAGCGGAACCTACGAGCAGTACTTC; CDR3aa: CASSSSGTYEQYF
v_gene: TRBV4-3; abundance: .; j_gene: TRBJ1-2; d_gene: TRBD1; CDR3nt: TGCGCCAGCAGCCGGTTCGGACAGGGAATAAACTATGGCTACACCTTC; CDR3aa: CASSRFGQGINYGYTF
v_gene: TRBV3-1/TRBV3-2; abundance: .; j_gene: TRBJ1-1; d_gene: .; CDR3nt: TGTGCCAGCAGCCAAGATCTAATGAACACTGAAGCTTTCTTT; CDR3aa: CASSQDLMNTEAFF
v_gene: TRBV6-4; abundance: .; j_gene: TRBJ1-1; d_gene: .; CDR3nt: TGTGCCAGCAGTGTAACAGGGAACACTGAAGCTTTCTTT; CDR3aa: CASSVTGNTEAFF
v_gene: TRBV2; abundance: .; j_gene: TRBJ1-1; d_gene: TRBD1; CDR3nt: TGTGCCAGCAGTGGTCGACAGGGGAAAGGGAACACTGAAGCTTTCTTT; CDR3aa: CASSGRQGKGNTEAFF
v_gene: TRBV7-8; abundance: .; j_gene: TRBJ2-7; d_gene: TRBD2; CDR3nt: TGTGCCAGCAGCACCATCGGACTAGCGGGAGTGGAGCAGTACTTC; CDR3aa: CASSTIGLAGVEQYF
v_gene: TRBV28; abundance: .; j_gene: TRBJ1-1; d_gene: TRBD1; CDR3nt: TGTGCCAGCAGTGAACAGGGGGCAGACACTGAAGCTTTCTTT; CDR3aa: CASSEQGADTEAFF